This T cell receptor beta chain was observed in a study of blood T cell repertoires in COVID-19. Study context: Spain, Italy and the United States supplied samples that represented acute and convalescent COVID-19. Sources were T cells, B-cell-depleted T cells, or PBMCs; the material itself was cDNA or gDNA.

In the source study's methods: Reference gene primers were amplified, and this amplification served to estimate nucleated cell counts. Method: immunoSEQ multiplex PCR; TCRdb's copy keeps in-frame clones and lacks some. That table is the source of V, J and clone size, and D and trimming were worked out from the DNA. The data hold about 250,000 clones, with about 91% observed a single time. CDR1 and CDR2 from the germline V gene are SEHNR and FQNEAQ (reference sequence). Deletions cut 6 bases from V and 4 bases from J, with 7 bases between. This CDR3 has 12 residues. Sequenced input: peripheral blood. V gene TRBV7-9 combines with J gene TRBJ2-1; weak D call: TRBD2 (6 bases). This clonotype was obtained from an elderly man with acute or convalescent COVID-19. The CDR3 reads CASSGGYNEQFF. CDR3 sequence (DNA): TGTGCCAGCAGTGGAGGGTACAATGAGCAGTTCTTC.